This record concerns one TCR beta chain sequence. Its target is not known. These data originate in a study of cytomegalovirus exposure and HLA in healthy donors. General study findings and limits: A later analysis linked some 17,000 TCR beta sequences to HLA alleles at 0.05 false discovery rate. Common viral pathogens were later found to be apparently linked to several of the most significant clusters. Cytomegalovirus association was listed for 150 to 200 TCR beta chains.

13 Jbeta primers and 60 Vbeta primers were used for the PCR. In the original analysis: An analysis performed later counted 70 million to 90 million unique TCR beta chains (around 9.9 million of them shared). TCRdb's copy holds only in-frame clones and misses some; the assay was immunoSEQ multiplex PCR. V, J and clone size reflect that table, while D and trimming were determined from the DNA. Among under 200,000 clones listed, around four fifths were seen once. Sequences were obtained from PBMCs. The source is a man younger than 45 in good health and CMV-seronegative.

DNA of the CDR3: TGTGCCAGCTCACCCTTCGGACAGGGATACAATTCACCCCTCCACTTT. This translates into CASSPFGQGYNSPLHF. J is TRBJ1-6 and V is TRBV18, with 8 bases identical to TRBD1. Per the germline V gene, CDR1 is KGHSH and CDR2 is LQKENI. J lost 7 bases, V lost 3 bases, and 8 bases had no gene match. CDR3 size: 16 residues.